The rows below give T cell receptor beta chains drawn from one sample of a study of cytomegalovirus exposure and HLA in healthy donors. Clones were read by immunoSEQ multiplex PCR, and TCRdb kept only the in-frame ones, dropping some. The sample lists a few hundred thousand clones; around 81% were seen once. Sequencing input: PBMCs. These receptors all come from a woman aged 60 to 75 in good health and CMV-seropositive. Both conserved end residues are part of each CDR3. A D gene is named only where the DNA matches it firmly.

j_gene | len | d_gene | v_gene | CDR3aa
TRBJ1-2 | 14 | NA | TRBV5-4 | CASSPKGVHYGYTF
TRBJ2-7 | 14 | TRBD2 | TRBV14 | CASSVTSGATKQYF
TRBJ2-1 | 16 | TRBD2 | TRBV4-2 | CASSQDYTSAKRFEFF
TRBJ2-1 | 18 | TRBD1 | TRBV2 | CASRSGQGPLSSYNEQFF
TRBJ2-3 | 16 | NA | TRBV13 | CASSLYRQANTDTQYF
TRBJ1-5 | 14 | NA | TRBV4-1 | CASSQDGGYQPQHF
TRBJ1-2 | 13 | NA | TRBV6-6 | CASSPRTVYGYTF
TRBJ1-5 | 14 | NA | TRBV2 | CASSELSGRQPQHF
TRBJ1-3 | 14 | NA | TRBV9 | CASSVARVGNTIYF
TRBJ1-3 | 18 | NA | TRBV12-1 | CASSFAQDWANSGNTIYF
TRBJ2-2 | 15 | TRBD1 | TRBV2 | CASSVYRGTTGELFF
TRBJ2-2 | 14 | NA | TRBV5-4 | CASSLRQNTGELFF